This passage covers 23 T cell receptor beta chains from one sample sequenced in a study of blood T cells in healthy people across ages. Together with a sample-barcoded 5' primer, a J-beta primer mix was included in a second PCR lasting about 6 to 11 cycles. TCRdb reanalysed the 5' RACE reads using MiXCR and keeps one entry per CDR3 protein. Among around 850,000 distinct CDR3 sequences listed, 35% to 40% were seen once. Material for sequencing was blood. The receptors were gathered from a man between 18 and 35 years old in good health.

This clonotype was seen more than once but under ten times. This chain connects TRBV7-9 to TRBJ2-1, with 7 bases that match TRBD2. The CDR3 length is 16 residues. The V segment lost 4 bases and the J segment 0 bases; nucleotides outside the gene matches: 6. Germline values: CDR1 SEHNR, CDR2 FQNEAQ (reference sequence). The CDR3 DNA reads TGTGCCAGCAGCTCACTGCGGGGGAGCTCCTACAATGAGCAGTTCTTC. It translates to CASSSLRGSSYNEQFF.

CDR3 residues: CASSQDRDSLEQYF. DNA of the CDR3: TGTGCCAGCAGCCAAGATAGGGACAGCCTAGAGCAGTACTTC. The rearrangement links TRBV3-1 to TRBJ2-7; 7 nucleotides agree with TRBD1. CDR3 length: 14 amino acids. J gave up 7 bases and V 0 bases, and 6 bases lay outside the gene matches. CDR1 is LGHDT, CDR2 YNNKEL, per germline (reference sequence).

This clonotype was detected ten times or more. The genes are TRBV7-2 and TRBJ1-2; D is uncertain. Trimming cost V 6 bases and J 2 bases, with 13 bases left between them. The CDR3 is 14 amino acids. CDR1 and CDR2 (germline): SGHTA, FQGNSA. CDR3 nucleotide sequence: TGTGCCAGCAGACTTATAACTACGAACTATGGCTACACCTTC. Protein product: CASRLITTNYGYTF.

In its sample, this clonotype was seen a few times. DNA for the CDR3: TGTGCCAGCAGTTACCCGGACAGGGGAGAGACCCAGTACTTC. Encoded protein: CASSYPDRGETQYF. This sequence joins TRBV6-2 or TRBV6-3 and TRBJ2-5; 9 bases agree with TRBD1. The ends lost 2 bases at V and 4 bases at J; junction bases unmatched: 2. The CDR3 totals 14 residues. Germline-derived CDR1 and CDR2 are MNHEY and SVGEGT.

The chain has TRBV29-1 and TRBJ2-1; 8 nucleotides line up with TRBD1. V lost 7 bases and J lost 3; bases outside the gene matches: 17. Germline CDR1 is SQVTM and CDR2 is ANQGSEA. The CDR3 runs to 17 residues. CDR3 residues: CSGYTGTGSLDYNEQFF. In DNA form, the CDR3 reads TGCAGCGGTTATACCGGGACAGGTTCTTTGGACTACAATGAGCAGTTCTTC.

The rearrangement links TRBV5-6 to TRBJ2-5; D is unresolved. Germline V CDR1 and CDR2: SGHDT, YYEEEE. The CDR3 extends over 15 amino acids. V shed 0 bases and J shed 5 bases, with 14 bases lying between them. CDR3 sequence: CASSLDRAVGETQYF. The CDR3 region has the DNA TGTGCCAGCAGCTTGGACCGCGCGGTAGGGGAGACCCAGTACTTC.

The chain carries TRBV7-8 and TRBJ2-7, with TRBD2 matching 9 bases. The V segment lost 7 bases and the J segment 7 bases; nucleotides outside the gene matches: 11. The CDR3 loop spans 14 amino acids. Looked up from germline, CDR1 is SGHVS and CDR2 is FQNEAQ. In DNA, the CDR3 is TGTGCCAGCACTTCCGGCGGGGGGGACAATGAGCAGTACTTC. Its protein is CASTSGGGDNEQYF.

The J gene is TRBJ2-5, the V gene TRBV12-3 or TRBV12-4, with 11 bases that match TRBD2. The trim removed 6 bases at V and 1 base at J, leaving 7 bases unmatched. The CDR3 extends over 16 amino acids. CDR3 residues: CASRSRLAGLQETQYF. The CDR3 region has the DNA TGTGCCAGCAGAAGCAGACTAGCGGGGCTCCAAGAGACCCAGTACTTC.

The chain employs TRBV7-2 and TRBJ2-2; D might be TRBD2 (6 bases). The V gene's germline CDR1 is SGHTA and CDR2 FQGNSA. Trimming took 0 bases from V and 4 from J, leaving 12 bases between them. The CDR3 spans 16 residues. CDR3 amino acids: CASSLAGQGGTGELFF. Written as DNA, the CDR3 is TGTGCCAGCAGCTTAGCTGGGCAGGGAGGCACCGGGGAGCTGTTTTTT.

The chain is built from TRBV5-1 and TRBJ2-7, with TRBD1 as a possible D gene (6 bases). Trimming stripped 3 bases from V and 1 base from J, with 17 bases between. The CDR3 sequence is 16 residues long. Germline V CDR1 and CDR2: SGHRS, YFSETQ. The CDR3 region has the DNA TGCGCCAGCAGCTCCTTGGACAGCACGCCTTCCTACGAGCAGTACTTC. Translating gives CASSSLDSTPSYEQYF.

The chain has TRBV20-1 and TRBJ2-3; D gene uncertain. Germline CDR1 reads DFQATT; CDR2 reads SNEGSKA (reference sequence). Trimming took off 6 bases at V and 0 bases at J, with 13 bases between the two ends. The CDR3 spans 14 residues. The CDR3 coding sequence is TGCAGTGCCAGGACCTGGCATAGCACAGATACGCAGTATTTT. The encoded protein is CSARTWHSTDTQYF.

Details on this clonotype: With a much larger clone just one base away, this may be a read error. The rearrangement joins TRBV12-3 or TRBV12-4 to TRBJ2-1, with TRBD2 matching over 14 bases. With 5 bases clipped from V and 13 bases from J, the junction kept 10 bases outside the gene matches. The CDR3 runs 15 residues. CDR3 DNA: TGTGCCAGCAGTCCCCGGGGACTAGCGGGGGACCGTCAGTTCTTC. Amino acids: CASSPRGLAGDRQFF.

The chain joins TRBV25-1 to TRBJ1-2; D is possibly TRBD1 (5 bases). The V gene lost 4 bases and the J gene lost 6 bases, with 9 bases spanning the gap. CDR1 is MGHDK and CDR2 is SYGVNS in the germline V gene. CDR3 length equals 12 residues. The CDR3 nucleotides read TGTGCCAGCAGTGGGCAGGGCAATGGCTACACCTTC. Its translation: CASSGQGNGYTF.

This sequence joins TRBV4-2 and TRBJ1-1; tentative D call: TRBD1 (5 bases). The CDR3 length is 14 residues. Germline assignment: CDR1 LGHNA and CDR2 YNFKEQ. Trimming removed 2 bases from V and 7 bases from J, with 14 bases in between. The CDR3 sequence is CASSQYSTRDEAFF. The CDR3 DNA sequence: TGTGCCAGCAGCCAATATTCTACCAGGGATGAAGCTTTCTTT.

The chain couples TRBV9 to TRBJ1-1; maybe TRBD1 (6 bases). The CDR3 consists of 16 residues. Germline V gives CDR1 SGDLS, CDR2 YYNGEE. V gave up 3 bases and J gave up 0 bases, with 15 bases separating them. CDR3 loop: CASSDLPGTMNTEAFF. In DNA form, the CDR3 reads TGTGCCAGCAGCGACCTTCCCGGGACAATGAACACTGAAGCTTTCTTT.

The chain couples TRBV4-1 to TRBJ2-5; 12 nucleotides line up with TRBD2. This CDR3 has 16 residues. The V gene end was trimmed by 6 bases and the J gene end by 0 bases; junction bases not matched to a gene: 5. Per the germline V gene, CDR1 is MGHRA and CDR2 is YSYEKL. Written as DNA, the CDR3 is TGCGCCAGCAGACTTACTAGCGGGGGGTACCAAGAGACCCAGTACTTC. Its translation is CASRLTSGGYQETQYF.

The chain employs TRBV20-1 and TRBJ2-1; D is uncertain. The CDR3 runs to 13 residues. V was clipped by 4 bases and J by 5 bases, with 12 bases between them. Per the germline V gene, CDR1 is DFQATT and CDR2 is SNEGSKA (reference sequence). The CDR3 loop is CSAISDGNNEQFF. CDR3 coding DNA: TGCAGTGCTATTAGTGACGGAAACAATGAGCAGTTCTTC.

Worth noting for this clonotype: At one of its ends the junction is not consistent with the germline gene, which may arise from a read error. This sequence joins TRBV10-3 and TRBJ1-6, with 12 bases aligning to TRBD1. Germline values: CDR1 ENHRY, CDR2 SYGVKD. The CDR3 is 14 residues long. The CDR3 sequence: CVISGTGGGSPLHF. CDR3 bases: TGTGTCATCAGTGGGACAGGGGGCGGGTCACCCCTCCACTTT.

This clonotype was seen just once. This chain uses TRBV12-3 or TRBV12-4 with TRBJ1-5; no firm D call. The CDR3 runs 11 residues. Trimming stripped 5 bases from V and 10 bases from J, with 9 bases between. DNA for the CDR3: TGTGCCAGCAGTCCCCTATTTCCCCAGCATTTT. It is translated as CASSPLFPQHF.

The chain joins TRBV7-2 to TRBJ2-1; D is ambiguous. From germline, CDR1 is SGHTA and CDR2 FQGNSA. The CDR3 extends over 15 amino acids. V was cut by 5 bases and J by 7 bases, with 18 bases left in between. DNA of the CDR3: TGTGCCAGCAGCCAAATGGCGGAGCAAGTAAATGAGCAGTTCTTC. Its protein product is CASSQMAEQVNEQFF.

This clonotype has a handful of counts. This chain links TRBV4-2 with TRBJ2-7; 9 nucleotides align to TRBD2. The J call may be mistaken, given a closer DNA end match to TRBJ2-5. CDR1 is LGHNA and CDR2 is YNFKEQ in the germline V gene. The CDR3 runs to 17 residues. The chain's CDR3 is CASSQDSPPSGEKTQYF. As DNA, the CDR3 is TGTGCCAGCAGCCAAGACAGTCCCCCTAGCGGGGAAAAGACCCAGTACTTC.

Many counts were recorded for this clonotype. This chain uses TRBV6-2 or TRBV6-3 with TRBJ1-5, with TRBD1 as a possible D gene (5 bases). CDR1 is MNHEY and CDR2 is SVGEGT in the germline V gene. The CDR3 is made up of 13 amino acids. The ends were cut back, 6 bases at V and 1 base at J, with 7 bases in the middle. The CDR3: CASRQDSNQPQHF. CDR3 sequence (DNA): TGTGCCAGCAGACAGGACAGCAATCAGCCCCAGCATTTT.

The V and J genes are TRBV7-9 and TRBJ2-3; D unclear. V was shortened by 10 bases and J by 4 bases, with 9 bases between the two germline ends. Germline assignment: CDR1 SEHNR and CDR2 FQNEAQ (reference sequence). This CDR3 region has 11 residues. CDR3 residues: CAISPADTQYF. The CDR3 DNA reads as TGTGCCATCAGTCCGGCAGATACGCAGTATTTT.